This TCR beta chain was retrieved from a study of human T cells and chemical hapten exposure. Across the whole study: Patients received weekly diphenylcyclopropenone doses to the scalp throughout the roughly 26-week study. Findings and limits, study-wide: High-frequency TCRs, those above 1 in 1000, stayed the same after DPC sensitization. Expanded TCRs created a significantly greater count of big CDR3 similarity clusters than controls did.

TCRdb called the RACE reads again in MiXCR, with one record for every CDR3 protein. Here the sample spans about 190,000 distinct CDR3 sequences, around 25% being singletons. CDR3 length: 13 residues. Trimming removed 1 base at V and 4 bases at J, with 10 bases between. The germline V gene encodes CDR1 DFQATT and CDR2 SNEGSKA (reference sequence). The time point denotes: patch test 3, about 24 weeks after DPC sensitization. As to treatment: therapeutic diphenylcyclopropenone sensitization with weekly scalp DPC. About this clonotype: What it binds is unknown.

The specimen comprised whole blood, sampled in connection with sensitization to the hapten diphenylcyclopropenone (DPC). This clonotype was obtained from a woman aged 40 to 50 with alopecia areata. Some clones in this sample may be carry-over from other donors' samples. This rearrangement joins TRBV20-1 to TRBJ1-2; D is perhaps TRBD1 (5 bases). CDR3 region: CSARGGGVYGYTF. The CDR3 bases are TGCAGTGCTAGAGGCGGGGGGGTCTATGGCTACACCTTC.